The 9 T cell receptor beta chains below all came from one sample that was sequenced in a study of long-term antiretroviral therapy in people with HIV. Version v3.0 of the immunoSEQ assay ran at survey level. The data were produced by immunoSEQ multiplex PCR, yet TCRdb's version contains in-frame clones alone and is incomplete. The sample lists 27,000 or so clones; 70% to 85% were seen once. Sequencing was performed on unsorted PBMCs, taken 0.8 years before starting antiretroviral therapy. The receptors stem from a man younger than 35 with HIV.

The chain carries TRBV6-5 and TRBJ2-1; TRBD2 is a possible D gene (6 bases). Germline V gene data show CDR1 as MNHEY and CDR2 as SVGAGI. V gave up 9 bases and J gave up 3 bases, with 18 bases separating them. This CDR3 spans 15 amino acids. For the CDR3, the DNA is TGTGCCAGTTCCCGGAGGGCAGGGCACTACAATGAGCAGTTCTTC. This sequence encodes CASSRRAGHYNEQFF.

The V gene is TRBV5-1, the J gene TRBJ2-2; 7 bases agree with TRBD1. This CDR3 spans 13 amino acids. Germline CDR1 is SGHRS and CDR2 is YFSETQ. With 1 base clipped from V and 6 bases from J, the junction kept 0 bases outside the gene matches. The CDR3 DNA reads TGCGCCAGCAGCTTGCAGGGGGCCGGGGAGCTGTTTTTT. This translates into CASSLQGAGELFF.

DNA of the CDR3: TGTGCCACCAGCAGAGGGGAAGGCTATGGCTACACCTTC. As protein: CATSRGEGYGYTF. J is TRBJ1-2 and V is TRBV15; D gene ambiguous. CDR1 is LNHNV, CDR2 YYDKDF, per germline (reference sequence). The CDR3 has 13 residues. V was shortened by 1 base and J by 4 bases, with 7 bases between the two germline ends.

The rearrangement links TRBV10-3 to TRBJ2-2; D is unresolved. The CDR3 spans 13 residues. The germline V gene has CDR1 ENHRY and CDR2 SYGVKD. V dropped 2 bases and J dropped 8 bases, with 9 bases sitting between them. CDR3 DNA: TGTGCCATCAGTGAGCGATCTCGGGGGGAGCTGTTTTTT. This encodes CAISERSRGELFF.

The chain joins TRBV30 to TRBJ2-1, with 11 bases lining up with TRBD2. The CDR3 runs 14 residues. V lost 4 bases, J lost 14 bases, and 13 bases stayed unmatched. From germline, CDR1 is GTSNPN and CDR2 SVGIG (reference sequence). The CDR3 sequence: CAWTIIAGGPLEFF. The CDR3 bases are TGTGCCTGGACTATTATAGCGGGGGGGCCTTTAGAGTTCTTC.

The chain uses TRBV14 and TRBJ1-2; no reliable D call. V was cut by 0 bases and J by 0 bases, with 5 bases left in between. The CDR3 covers 14 residues. The germline V gene has CDR1 SGHDN and CDR2 FVKESK. Here the CDR3 reads CASSQDTTNYGYTF. DNA for the CDR3: TGTGCCAGCAGCCAAGATACAACTAACTATGGCTACACCTTC.

The V and J genes are TRBV18 and TRBJ1-2; weak D call: TRBD1 (5 bases). CDR1 is KGHSH and CDR2 is LQKENI in the germline V gene. This CDR3 is built from 14 residues. Trimming cost V 0 bases and J 10 bases, with 15 bases left between them. The CDR3 protein is CASSPPAQGIAYTF. In DNA, the CDR3 is TGTGCCAGCTCACCACCCGCCCAGGGCATCGCCTACACCTTC.

The chain recombines TRBV19 with TRBJ2-5, with TRBD1 as a possible D gene (6 bases). Trimming pared 6 bases from V and 4 bases from J, leaving 18 bases between. Germline V gene lookup returns CDR1 LNHDA and CDR2 SQIVND (reference sequence). The CDR3 is 15 residues long. The CDR3: CASSSGVVSGETQYF. CDR3 bases: TGTGCCAGTAGCTCAGGGGTGGTTTCTGGAGAGACCCAGTACTTC.

This sequence joins TRBV25-1 and TRBJ1-4; D remains ambiguous. The CDR3 sequence is 14 residues long. Trimming removed 6 bases from V and 0 bases from J, with 8 bases in between. Germline V CDR1 and CDR2: MGHDK, SYGVNS. CDR3 sequence (DNA): TGTGCCAGCAGGAGAGATGCAACTAATGAAAAACTGTTTTTT. It is translated as CASRRDATNEKLFF.